The 6 T cell receptor beta chains below all came from one sample that was sequenced in a study of blood T cell repertoires in COVID-19. Data came from immunoSEQ multiplex PCR; TCRdb stores just in-frame clones and leaves some out. The sample includes more than 200,000 clones, under 90% of them seen just once. What was sequenced was peripheral blood. The receptors were sampled from a middle-aged woman with active or convalescent COVID-19.

This clone occurred a few times. This chain links TRBV29-1 with TRBJ2-5; 7 nucleotides line up with TRBD2. The V segment lost 4 bases and the J segment 1 base; nucleotides outside the gene matches: 15. This CDR3 region has 17 residues. The germline V gene has CDR1 SQVTM and CDR2 ANQGSEA. The CDR3 spells CSVVLWEWGGTQETQYF. Written as DNA, the CDR3 is TGCAGCGTTGTTTTGTGGGAGTGGGGGGGTACCCAAGAGACCCAGTACTTC.

This chain joins TRBV18 and TRBJ1-4, with TRBD1 matching over 7 bases. V was clipped by 6 bases and J by 7 bases; unmatched bases: 8. CDR1 is KGHSH and CDR2 is LQKENI in the germline V gene. This CDR3 contains 14 residues. CDR3 nucleotide sequence: TGTGCCAGCTCGGCAGGGGGTTCAGGTGAAAAACTGTTTTTT. This codes for CASSAGGSGEKLFF.

The chain employs TRBV5-1 and TRBJ1-2; 7 nucleotides agree with TRBD1. The CDR3 covers 13 residues. CDR1 and CDR2 (germline): SGHRS, YFSETQ. V was pared by 4 bases and J by 3 bases, with 3 bases of the junction left unmatched. DNA for the CDR3: TGCGCCAGCAGCCCCGGACAGGACTATGGCTACACCTTC. This sequence encodes CASSPGQDYGYTF.

The gene calls are TRBV11-2 and TRBJ1-5; no definite D call. CDR1 is SGHAT and CDR2 is FQNNGV in the germline V gene. The CDR3 is made up of 15 amino acids. Trimming pared 5 bases from V and 1 base from J, leaving 12 bases between. The CDR3 sequence is CASSPNPGSNQPQHF. CDR3 nucleotide sequence: TGTGCCAGCAGCCCGAACCCGGGGAGCAATCAGCCCCAGCATTTT.

The chain carries TRBV7-3 and TRBJ2-2; 9 bases line up with TRBD1. Germline-derived CDR1 and CDR2 are SGHTA and FQGTGA. Trimming cost V 2 bases and J 3 bases; bases outside gene matches: 1. There are 15 residues in the CDR3. DNA for the CDR3: TGTGCCAGCAGCTTAGGGGACAGGGACACCGGGGAGCTGTTTTTT. Its protein product is CASSLGDRDTGELFF.

This chain's CDR3 is CASTDQPGQIYEQYF. The CDR3 DNA is TGTGCCAGCACCGACCAACCGGGACAGATCTACGAGCAGTACTTC. V and J are TRBV6-6 and TRBJ2-7; 7 nucleotides agree with TRBD1. Germline CDR1 MNHNY, CDR2 SVGAGI (reference sequence). CDR3 length: 15 amino acids. The J segment lost 3 bases and the V segment lost 7 bases, leaving 12 bases of the junction unmatched.